This T cell receptor (beta chain) was sequenced during a study of blood T cells in healthy people across ages (dated by TCRdb to about 2015). Concerning the study at large: Template switching captured roughly one uniquely barcoded TCR beta cDNA molecule per two T cells in model experiments. To track age-related changes in TCR beta repertoire diversity, the study relied on deep sequencing normalized with unique cDNA molecular identifiers. The study analyzed two additional independent replicas of 1 million unique cDNA reads from the same blood draw for two donors, one aged 18 to 29 and one aged 80 or older. Donors of different ages were randomly distributed across sequencing lanes to avoid experimental bias. The donors were split into four age groups: young (average about 16 years), middle-aged (roughly 40), aged (62) and long-lived (roughly 77).

General study outcomes and caveats: Total diversity estimates from one million sequenced T cells were considered lower bounds and underestimates. There was a strong correlation between observed TCR beta diversity and the percentage of naive T cells measured by flow cytometry. Conclusive comparison of naive and antigen-experienced compartments was prevented by the profiling of bulk unsorted PBMCs. As age increased, observed TCR beta diversity per million T cells dropped in a roughly linear way, and a significant reduction was already evident by age about 36. Compared with the aged group, the long-lived group had more naive CD4+ T cells, fewer expanded clones and increased TCR diversity, a pattern suggesting age selection. The CMV infection status of donors was not known, potentially confounding age-related changes in expanded clonotypes.

To note about this clonotype: Its recognized antigen is unknown. No base quality values were provided; no much bigger clone lies one nucleotide off.

The library came from 5' RACE. Sequencer: Illumina HiSeq 2500. The second PCR ran for about 6 to 11 cycles and used a J-beta primer mix along with a sample-barcoded 5' primer. A unique molecular identifier was introduced onto each TCR beta cDNA molecule by a template-switch 5' adaptor carrying 12 random nucleotides. Each sample yielded at least 3 million CDR3-containing paired-end reads. First-strand cDNA was synthesized from all RNA with the Mint cDNA synthesis kit, primed by a TRBC-specific oligonucleotide. Following uracil-DNA glycosylase treatment, a first 18-cycle PCR with universal primers M1SS and BC2_uni_R was performed on all cDNA. The paper's processing steps were these. For normalization, 1 million high-quality reads, each with a distinct molecular identifier, were randomly selected from each sample. Reads with shared molecular identifiers were discarded instead of being binned into consensus sequences. CDR3 identification, clonotype clustering and error correction used MiTCR with a Q25 quality threshold and the strictest error-elimination algorithm. A nonparametric unseen species model with Euler transformation was used to estimate lower-bound total TCR beta diversity. TCRdb reanalyzed the raw reads on its own, using fastp at Q25 for trimming and MiXCR for clone calling, and kept in-frame beta chains. Rows are combined by CDR3 protein, so each entry shows the most common genes and DNA. The V and J calls follow TCRdb's processing rather than the paper's. The sample includes about 1.5 million distinct CDR3 sequences, with about 45% observed a single time. The ten most abundant clones make up roughly 3.7% of the sample.

The approximately 39 donors, aged roughly 6 to 90 years, were systemically healthy Caucasian individuals from Russia. Each donor gave about 11 milliliters of peripheral blood, drawn into EDTA-treated Vacutainer tubes. Ficoll-Paque density-gradient centrifugation was used to isolate PBMCs, with at least 6.5 million per sample. Trizol reagent was used to extract total RNA from PBMCs, with at least 5 micrograms per sample. The percentages of naive CD45RAhigh/CD27high T cells were determined by flow cytometry on a PBMC aliquot from every donor. Its CDR3 holds 15 amino acids, cysteine through phenylalanine. The retained sequence is limited to the CDR3, 45 bases, with the frame set at the first base. Cut back by 4 bases and 5 bases, the V and J ends lie 16 bases apart. CDR1 and CDR2 are read off the germline V gene as SGHTA and FQGNSA.

The chain joins TRBV7-2 to TRBJ2-3; a weak D assignment points to TRBD2 (7 bases agree). The sequenced sample consisted of blood. This sequence originates from a woman aged 18-29 years in good health. For the CDR3, the sequence is CASSSTGGARDTQYF. DNA sequence: TGTGCCAGCAGCTCCACGGGGGGCGCAAGAGATACGCAGTATTTT.